The clone carrying this T cell receptor beta chain was recorded a few times. Its specificity is not known. The data derive from a study of cytomegalovirus exposure and HLA in healthy donors. The overall study: The 110 million or so unique TCR beta sequences, from about 179 million T cells, were found by an earlier analysis.

CDR1 is MNHNS, CDR2 SASEGT, per germline. V was cut by 1 base and J by 7 bases, with 4 bases left in between. CDR3 size: 12 residues. PCR used 60 Vbeta primers and 13 Jbeta primers. Sequencing was performed with immunoSEQ multiplex PCR; in TCRdb, only in-frame clones are kept and a portion is missing. Of 140,000 to 150,000 clones in the sample, roughly 80% were seen once. Points from the study as a whole: Confirmation in vitro established that a few CMV-associated chains were specific for CMV antigens. Several of the most significant clusters appeared linked to common viral pathogens, based on a later analysis. In a later analysis, an Asian-associated ancestry cluster reportedly showed fewer N-insertions than the 666-donor mean.

The chain combines TRBV6-1 with TRBJ1-4; D is undetermined. Sequencing was performed on PBMCs. This TCR came from a woman aged 40 to 55 in good health and CMV-seropositive. In nucleotides, the CDR3 is TGTGCCAGCAGTGAAGTCGGTGAAAAACTGTTTTTT. Amino acid sequence: CASSEVGEKLFF.